This TCR beta chain originates from a study of identical twins. Study-level results: The more abundant beta clonotypes in cord blood had fewer insertions, and memory repertoires did not show this.

In this sample, this clonotype turned up a few times. Its specificity is not known. CDR3 length: 15 residues. Trimming took off 2 bases at V and 7 bases at J, with 15 bases between the two ends. Per germline, CDR1 SGHAT and CDR2 FQDESV (reference sequence). It was template switching that added a universal primer site, and there were unique molecular identifiers on the cDNA. Via MiXCR, TCRdb re-called the 5' RACE reads, giving one row per CDR3 protein. This table has 350,000 or so distinct CDR3 sequences, over 9% appearing once. This sample also appeared in a second study, on yellow fever vaccine responses in identical twins. In that study: Twins reportedly mounted vaccine T cell responses that seemed partly convergent, partly personalized.

Sequenced material: CD8+ T cells sorted from blood. The chain has TRBV11-1 and TRBJ2-1; TRBD2 might be the D (7 bases). The source of this sequence is a woman under 30 in good health. The CDR3 DNA sequence: TGTGCCAGCAGCTTAATTAGGGGGGGAAAGAATGAGCAGTTCTTC. Protein sequence: CASSLIRGGKNEQFF.